This entry is about one T cell receptor beta chain. This record comes from a study of blood T cell repertoires in COVID-19. Background on the study: The United States, Italy and Spain supplied acute and convalescent COVID-19 samples. Nucleic acid was either cDNA or gDNA, and it came from T cells, B-cell-depleted T cells, or PBMCs.

Original analysis: Using reference gene primer amplification, nucleated cell counts were estimated. Clones were sequenced by immunoSEQ multiplex PCR, and TCRdb holds only the in-frame ones, with some missing. The DNA was the basis for D and trimming; V, J and clone size are from that table. The sample contains more than 85,000 clones, 80% of which appear only once. Trimming cost V 0 bases and J 6 bases, with 9 bases left between them. This CDR3 comprises 14 residues. Per germline, CDR1 LGHDT and CDR2 YNNKEL (reference sequence). The material sequenced was peripheral blood. This TCR was sampled from a human donor in a cohort sampled during active or convalescent COVID-19. The gene calls are TRBV3-1 (or the pseudogene TRBV3-2) and TRBJ2-1; no clear D gene. The DNA for the CDR3 is TGTGCCAGCAGCCAAGATTCAGCGACCAATGAGCAGTTCTTC. Its protein is CASSQDSATNEQFF.